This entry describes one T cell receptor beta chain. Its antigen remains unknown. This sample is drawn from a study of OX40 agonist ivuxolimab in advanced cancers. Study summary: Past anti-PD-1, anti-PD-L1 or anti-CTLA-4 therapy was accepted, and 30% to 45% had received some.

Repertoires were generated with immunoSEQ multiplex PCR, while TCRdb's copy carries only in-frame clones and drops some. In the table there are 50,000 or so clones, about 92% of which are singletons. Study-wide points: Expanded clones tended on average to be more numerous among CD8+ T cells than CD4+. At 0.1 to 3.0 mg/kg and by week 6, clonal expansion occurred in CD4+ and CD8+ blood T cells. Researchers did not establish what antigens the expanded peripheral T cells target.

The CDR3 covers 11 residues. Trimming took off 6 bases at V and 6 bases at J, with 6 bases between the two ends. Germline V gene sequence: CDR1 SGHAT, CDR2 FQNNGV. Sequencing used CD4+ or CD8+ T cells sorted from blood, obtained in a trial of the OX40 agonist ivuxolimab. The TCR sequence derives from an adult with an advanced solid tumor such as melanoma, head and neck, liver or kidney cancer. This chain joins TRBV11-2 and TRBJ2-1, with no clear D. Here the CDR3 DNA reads TGTGCCAGCAGTCCCACCAATGAGCAGTTCTTC. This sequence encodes CASSPTNEQFF. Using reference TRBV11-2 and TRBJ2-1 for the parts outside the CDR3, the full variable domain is EAGVAQSPRYKIIEKRQSVAFWCNPISGHATLYWYQQILGQGPKLLIQFQNNGVVDDSQLPKDRFSAERLKGVDSTLKIQPAKLEDSAVYLCASSPTNEQFFGPGTRLTVL.